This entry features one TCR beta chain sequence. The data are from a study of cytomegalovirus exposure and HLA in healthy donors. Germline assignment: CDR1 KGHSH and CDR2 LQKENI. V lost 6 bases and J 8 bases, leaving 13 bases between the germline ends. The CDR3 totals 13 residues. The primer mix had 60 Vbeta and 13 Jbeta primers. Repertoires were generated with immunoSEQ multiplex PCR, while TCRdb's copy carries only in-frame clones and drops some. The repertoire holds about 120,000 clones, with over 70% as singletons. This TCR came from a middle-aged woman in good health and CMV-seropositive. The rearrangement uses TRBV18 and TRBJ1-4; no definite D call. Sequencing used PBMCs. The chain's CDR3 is CASSLPVREKLFF. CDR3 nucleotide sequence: TGTGCCAGCTCCCTCCCGGTGCGGGAAAAACTGTTTTTT.